This passage covers 16 T cell receptor delta chains from one sample sequenced in a study of gamma-delta T cells after stem cell transplantation listed by TCRdb under 2016. The library was produced with RT-PCR. The reads were generated on an Illumina MiSeq. Clones were re-identified by TCRdb from the public reads with CATT, and rows with the same DNA were merged. The sample table contains about 1,000 delta-chain clones; only one count was recorded for about 39% of them. The top ten constitute around 45% of the sample. Source material: gamma-delta T cells. Receptor source: a human donor. It is not recorded whose cells these are; they may come from a transplant donor.

This clone was counted between two and nine times. The rearrangement joins TRDV2 to TRDJ1, with TRDD3 matching over 8 bases. Looked up from germline, CDR1 is GEAIGNYY and CDR2 is EKD. The trim removed 2 bases at V and 0 bases at J, leaving 13 bases unmatched. The CDR3 has 18 amino acids. CDR3 nucleotide sequence: TGTGCCTGTGACAGGGTGCTGGGGGACGCCCCGTACACCGATAAACTCATCTTT. This codes for CACDRVLGDAPYTDKLIF.

This clone has more than one count but fewer than ten. V usage is TRDV2 and J usage is TRDJ1; TRDD3 agrees at 9 bases. V lost 3 bases to trimming and J lost 0 bases; unmatched junction nucleotides: 13. The CDR3 contains 18 residues. Germline V gene lookup returns CDR1 GEAIGNYY and CDR2 EKD. Written as DNA, the CDR3 is TGTGCCTGTGACCCAGTACTGGGGGAAAGGATGTACACCGATAAACTCATCTTT. As protein: CACDPVLGERMYTDKLIF.

Comment on this clone: A far larger clone is only one base removed, so a read error is likely. The gene calls are TRDV1 and TRDJ1; TRDD2 is a possible D gene (5 bases). Germline loops: CDR1 TSWWSYY, CDR2 QGS. The length of the CDR3 is 22 residues. The CDR3 sequence is CALGEPPPPLLLWPSYTDKPIF. The CDR3 DNA follows: TGTGCTCTTGGGGAACCTCCCCCACCCCTTCTTCTTTGGCCATCGTACACCGATAAACCCATCTTT.

The chain employs TRDV2 and TRDJ1, with D perhaps matching TRDD3 (6 bases). The germline V gene has CDR1 GEAIGNYY and CDR2 EKD. This CDR3 spans 16 amino acids. Deletions cut 3 bases from V and 8 bases from J, with 24 bases between. CDR3 loop: CACDPVGVREGEKLIF. CDR3 nucleotides: TGTGCCTGTGACCCGGTGGGGGTCAGGGAGGGCGAGAAACTCATCTTT.

This clone has just a few counts. V usage is TRDV3 and J usage is TRDJ1; a weak D match, TRDD3 (6 bases). The CDR3 contains 20 residues. Germline V lookup: CDR1 TVYSNPD, CDR2 GDNSRS (reference sequence). Deletions cut 2 bases from V and 0 bases from J, with 31 bases between. CDR3 protein: CAFSPPPVLWGSIHTDKLIF. The CDR3 DNA is TGTGCCTTTTCCCCTCCTCCTGTTCTCTGGGGATCTATCCACACCGATAAACTCATCTTT. The whole variable domain, remainder taken from reference TRDV3 and TRDJ1, is CDKVTQSSPDQTVASGSEVVLLCTYDTVYSNPDLFWYRIRPDYSFQFVFYGDNSRSEGADFTQGRFSVKHILTQKAFHLVISPVRTEDSATYYCAFSPPPVLWGSIHTDKLIFGKGTRVTVEP.

V usage is TRDV2 and J usage is TRDJ1; D ambiguous. The CDR3 covers 15 residues. Looked up from germline, CDR1 is GEAIGNYY and CDR2 is EKD. Trimming cost V 2 bases and J 3 bases, with 15 bases left between them. The CDR3 DNA sequence: TGTGCCTGTGACATGGTTACCCCCGTTGCCGATAAACTCATCTTT. Protein product: CACDMVTPVADKLIF.

The gene calls are TRDV2 and TRDJ1, with TRDD3 matching 12 bases. Germline V gene lookup returns CDR1 GEAIGNYY and CDR2 EKD. Germline trimming cut 1 base from V and 0 bases from J; bases unmatched to any gene: 17. This CDR3 is built from 21 residues. The CDR3 sequence is CACDTLWGIRRGDQDTDKLIF. The CDR3, as DNA: TGTGCCTGTGACACACTCTGGGGGATACGCAGAGGTGACCAAGACACCGATAAACTCATCTTT.

A remark on this clone: The sample holds other DNA sequences that translate to the same CDR3. The chain has TRDV2 and TRDJ1; 8 bases line up with TRDD3. CDR1 and CDR2 from the germline V gene are GEAIGNYY and EKD. The V segment lost 4 bases and the J segment 0 bases; nucleotides outside the gene matches: 9. CDR3 length: 16 amino acids. CDR3 sequence (DNA): TGTGCCTGTGAACCGATACTGGGGGGATACACCGATAAACTCATCTTT. Translated, it gives CACEPILGGYTDKLIF.

There are a few counts of this clone. This chain uses TRDV2 with TRDJ1, with 9 bases matching TRDD3. Germline loops: CDR1 GEAIGNYY, CDR2 EKD. The V segment lost 0 bases and the J segment 1 base; nucleotides outside the gene matches: 11. The CDR3 is 18 residues long. The CDR3 coding sequence is TGTGCCTGTGACACCATAGGGCCACTGGGGGACCCCACCGATAAACTCATCTTT. It is translated as CACDTIGPLGDPTDKLIF.

The chain recombines TRDV2 with TRDJ1; 8 bases are shared with TRDD3. This CDR3 has 18 residues. Germline CDR1 reads GEAIGNYY; CDR2 reads EKD. The V segment lost 0 bases and the J segment 2 bases; nucleotides outside the gene matches: 13. The CDR3 here is CACDTVGELGIHTDKLIF. The CDR3, as DNA: TGTGCCTGTGACACCGTGGGAGAACTGGGGATACATACCGATAAACTCATCTTT.

This chain uses TRDV2 with TRDJ1; 10 nucleotides agree with TRDD3. Trimming removed 0 bases from V and 1 base from J; junction bases left unmatched: 4. The V gene's germline CDR1 is GEAIGNYY and CDR2 EKD. The CDR3 loop spans 16 amino acids. The CDR3 DNA reads TGTGCCTGTGACACCGTGGGGGATACACTCACCGATAAACTCATCTTT. It codes for CACDTVGDTLTDKLIF.

The rearrangement links TRDV2 to TRDJ1, with 11 bases lining up with TRDD3. With V trimmed by 0 bases and J by 1 base, 6 bases remained unmatched. The CDR3 is made up of 17 amino acids. Germline loops: CDR1 GEAIGNYY, CDR2 EKD. The CDR3 here is CACDTLLGDIFTDKLIF. For the CDR3, the DNA is TGTGCCTGTGACACCCTACTGGGGGATATTTTCACCGATAAACTCATCTTT.

This clone was seen a few times. The V gene is TRDV2, the J gene TRDJ1; 11 bases are a match to TRDD3. The CDR3 is 17 residues long. After removal of 3 bases from V and 0 bases from J, the junction contained 8 bases not matched to a gene. Germline CDR1 GEAIGNYY, CDR2 EKD. The DNA for the CDR3 is TGTGCCTGTGACCGCATGGGGGATACGTCCCACACCGATAAACTCATCTTT. Protein product: CACDRMGDTSHTDKLIF.

V and J are TRDV2 and TRDJ3, with TRDD3 matching 12 bases. The V gene's germline CDR1 is GEAIGNYY and CDR2 EKD. V dropped 3 bases and J dropped 0; count of bases not matched to a gene: 8. The CDR3 is made up of 20 amino acids. The CDR3 loop is CACDSVLGDTCSWDTRQMFF. In DNA, the CDR3 is TGTGCCTGTGACTCCGTACTGGGGGATACTTGCTCCTGGGACACCCGACAGATGTTTTTC.

Regarding this clone: Since a far larger clone is one base different, this is likely a read error. Within the sample, other DNA sequences also encode this same CDR3. The CDR3 sequence is CACDTVSGWGTPLRLSSWDTRQMFF. Written as DNA, the CDR3 is TGTGCCTGTGACACCGTGAGTGGATGGGGGACCCCGCTTCGTCTATCGTCCTGGGACACCCGACAGATGTTTTTC. V and J are TRDV2 and TRDJ3; 7 bases line up with TRDD3. V dropped 0 bases and J dropped 1; count of bases not matched to a gene: 26. This CDR3 is built from 25 residues. Germline V gene lookup returns CDR1 GEAIGNYY and CDR2 EKD.

This clone was found a few times. The chain combines TRDV1 with TRDJ1; D is perhaps TRDD2 (6 bases). From germline, CDR1 is TSWWSYY and CDR2 QGS. The CDR3 has 20 residues. Trimming took 0 bases from V and 4 from J, leaving 27 bases between them. For the CDR3, the DNA is TGTGCTCTTGGGGAACTATCCTACCCATGGGTGTCCTGGACCTGCGATAAACTCATCTTT. This encodes CALGELSYPWVSWTCDKLIF.